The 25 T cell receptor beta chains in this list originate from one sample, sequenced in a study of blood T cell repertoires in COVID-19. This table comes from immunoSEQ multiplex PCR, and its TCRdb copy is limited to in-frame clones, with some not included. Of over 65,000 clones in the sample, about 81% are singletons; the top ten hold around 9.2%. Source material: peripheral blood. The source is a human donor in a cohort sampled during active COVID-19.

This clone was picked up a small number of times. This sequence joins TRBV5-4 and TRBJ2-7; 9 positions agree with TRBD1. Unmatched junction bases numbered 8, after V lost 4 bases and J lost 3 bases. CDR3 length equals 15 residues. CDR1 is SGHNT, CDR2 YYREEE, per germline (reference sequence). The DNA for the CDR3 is TGTGCCAGCAGCAAACCGGGACAGGGACTCTACGAGCAGTACTTC. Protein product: CASSKPGQGLYEQYF. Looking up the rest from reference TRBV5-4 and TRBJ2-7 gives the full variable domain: ETGVTQSPTHLIKTRGQQVTLRCSSQSGHNTVSWYQQALGQGPQFIFQYYREEENGRGNFPPRFSGLQFPNYSSELNVNALELDDSALYLCASSKPGQGLYEQYFGPGTRLTVT.

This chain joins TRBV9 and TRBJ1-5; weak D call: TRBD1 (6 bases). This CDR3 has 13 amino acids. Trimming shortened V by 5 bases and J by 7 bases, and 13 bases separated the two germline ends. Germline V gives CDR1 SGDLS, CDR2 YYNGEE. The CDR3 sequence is CASSLTGNQPQHF. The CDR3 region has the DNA TGTGCCAGCAGTCTCACAGGGAACCAGCCCCAGCATTTT. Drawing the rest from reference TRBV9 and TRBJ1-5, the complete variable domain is DSGVTQTPKHLITATGQRVTLRCSPRSGDLSVYWYQQSLDQGLQFLIQYYNGEERAKGNILERFSAQQFPDLHSELNLSSLELGDSALYFCASSLTGNQPQHFGDGTRLSIL.

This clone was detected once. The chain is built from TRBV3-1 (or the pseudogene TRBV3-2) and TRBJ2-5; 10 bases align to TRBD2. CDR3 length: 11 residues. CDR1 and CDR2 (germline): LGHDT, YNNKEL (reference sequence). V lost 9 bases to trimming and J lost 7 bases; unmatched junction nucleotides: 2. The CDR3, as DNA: TGTGCCAGTACTAGCGGGGTGACCCAGTACTTC. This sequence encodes CASTSGVTQYF.

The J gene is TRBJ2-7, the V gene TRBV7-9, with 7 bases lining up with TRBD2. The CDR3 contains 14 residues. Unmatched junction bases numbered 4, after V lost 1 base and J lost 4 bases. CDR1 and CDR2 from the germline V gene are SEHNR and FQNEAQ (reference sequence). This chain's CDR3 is CASSLVGGIYEQYF. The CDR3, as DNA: TGTGCCAGCAGCTTAGTGGGGGGGATTTACGAGCAGTACTTC.

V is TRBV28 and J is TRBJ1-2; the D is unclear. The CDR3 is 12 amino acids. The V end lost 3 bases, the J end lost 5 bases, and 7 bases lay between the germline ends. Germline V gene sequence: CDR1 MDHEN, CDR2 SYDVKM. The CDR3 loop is CASSLAGYGYTF. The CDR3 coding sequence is TGTGCCAGCAGTTTGGCCGGGTATGGCTACACCTTC.

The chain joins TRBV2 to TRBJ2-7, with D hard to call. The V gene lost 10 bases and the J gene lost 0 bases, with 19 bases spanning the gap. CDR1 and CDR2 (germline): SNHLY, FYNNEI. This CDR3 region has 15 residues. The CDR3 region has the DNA TGTGCCACACGTACAGAGTTCCCGAGCTCCTACGAGCAGTACTTC. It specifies CATRTEFPSSYEQYF.

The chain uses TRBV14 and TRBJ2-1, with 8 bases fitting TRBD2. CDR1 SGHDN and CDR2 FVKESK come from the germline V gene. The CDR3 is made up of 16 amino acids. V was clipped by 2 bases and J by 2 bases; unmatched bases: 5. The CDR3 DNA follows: TGTGCCAGCAGCCAACTGGCGGGAGGCCCCTACAATGAGCAGTTCTTC. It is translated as CASSQLAGGPYNEQFF.

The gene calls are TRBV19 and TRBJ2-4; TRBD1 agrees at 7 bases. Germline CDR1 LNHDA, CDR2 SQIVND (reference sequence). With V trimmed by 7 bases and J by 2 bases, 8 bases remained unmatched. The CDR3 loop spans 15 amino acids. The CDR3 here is CASTDGRGTKNIQYF. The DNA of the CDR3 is TGTGCCAGTACCGACGGCAGGGGGACCAAAAACATTCAGTACTTC. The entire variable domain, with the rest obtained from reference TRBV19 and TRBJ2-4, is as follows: DGGITQSPKYLFRKEGQNVTLSCEQNLNHDAMYWYRQDPGQGLRLIYYSQIVNDFQKGDIAEGYSVSREKKESFPLTVTSAQKNPTAFYLCASTDGRGTKNIQYFGAGTRLSVL.

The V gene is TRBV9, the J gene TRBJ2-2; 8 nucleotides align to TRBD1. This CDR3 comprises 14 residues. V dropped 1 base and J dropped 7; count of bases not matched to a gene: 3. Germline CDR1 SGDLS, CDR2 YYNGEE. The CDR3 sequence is CASSVTGGIGELFF. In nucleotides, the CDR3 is TGTGCCAGCAGCGTAACAGGGGGAATCGGGGAGCTGTTTTTT.

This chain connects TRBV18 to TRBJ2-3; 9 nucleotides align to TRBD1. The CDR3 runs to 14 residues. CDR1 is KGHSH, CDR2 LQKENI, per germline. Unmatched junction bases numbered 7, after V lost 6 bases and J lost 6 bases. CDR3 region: CASSLQGARDTQYF. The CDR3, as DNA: TGTGCCAGCTCCCTACAGGGGGCGCGGGATACGCAGTATTTT. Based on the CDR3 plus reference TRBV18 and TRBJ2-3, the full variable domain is NAGVMQNPRHLVRRRGQEARLRCSPMKGHSHVYWYRQLPEEGLKFMVYLQKENIIDESGMPKERFSAEFPKEGPSILRIQQVVRGDSAAYFCASSLQGARDTQYFGPGTRLTVL.

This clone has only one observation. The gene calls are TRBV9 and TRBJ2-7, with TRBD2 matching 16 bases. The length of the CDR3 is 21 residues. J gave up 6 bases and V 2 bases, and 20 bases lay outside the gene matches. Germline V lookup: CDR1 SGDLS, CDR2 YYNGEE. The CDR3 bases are TGTGCCAGCAGCGTCGAGGGGCCCTGGGGACTAGCGGGAGGGCCATCGGCCGAGCAGTACTTC. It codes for CASSVEGPWGLAGGPSAEQYF.

The CDR3 reads CASGRDSLLSYEQYF. The CDR3 DNA reads as TGTGCCAGCGGTCGGGACAGCCTACTCTCCTACGAGCAGTACTTC. The chain joins TRBV28 to TRBJ2-7; the match to TRBD1 covers 7 bases. The J segment lost 0 bases and the V segment lost 8 bases, leaving 10 bases of the junction unmatched. Germline V gene data show CDR1 as MDHEN and CDR2 as SYDVKM. The CDR3 covers 15 residues.

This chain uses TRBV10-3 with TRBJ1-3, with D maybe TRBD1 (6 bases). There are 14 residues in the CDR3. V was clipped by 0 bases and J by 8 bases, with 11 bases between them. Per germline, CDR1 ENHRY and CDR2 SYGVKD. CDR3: CAISESGGPDTIYF. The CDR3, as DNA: TGTGCCATCAGTGAGTCTGGGGGCCCGGACACCATATATTTT.

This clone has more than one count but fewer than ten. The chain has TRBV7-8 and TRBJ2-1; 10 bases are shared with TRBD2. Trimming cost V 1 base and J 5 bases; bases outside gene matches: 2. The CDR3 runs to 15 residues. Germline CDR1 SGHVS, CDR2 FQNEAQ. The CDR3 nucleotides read TGTGCCAGCAGCTTAGGGACTAGCGGAAACAATGAGCAGTTCTTC. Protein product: CASSLGTSGNNEQFF.

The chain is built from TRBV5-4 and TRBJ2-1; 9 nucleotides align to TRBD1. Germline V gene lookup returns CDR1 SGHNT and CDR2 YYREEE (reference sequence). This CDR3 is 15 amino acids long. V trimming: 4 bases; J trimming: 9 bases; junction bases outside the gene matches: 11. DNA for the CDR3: TGTGCCAGCAGCCCACAGGGGGCGGGGGACCGTGAGCAGTTCTTC. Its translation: CASSPQGAGDREQFF. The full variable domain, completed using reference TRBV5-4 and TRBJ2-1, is ETGVTQSPTHLIKTRGQQVTLRCSSQSGHNTVSWYQQALGQGPQFIFQYYREEENGRGNFPPRFSGLQFPNYSSELNVNALELDDSALYLCASSPQGAGDREQFFGPGTRLTVL.

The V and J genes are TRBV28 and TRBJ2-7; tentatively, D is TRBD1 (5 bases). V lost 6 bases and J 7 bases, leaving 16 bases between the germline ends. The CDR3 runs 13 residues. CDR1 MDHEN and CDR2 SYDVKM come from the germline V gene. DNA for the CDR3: TGTGCCAGCAGCCGAAGGGGCCTCTTTGAGCAGTACTTC. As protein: CASSRRGLFEQYF.

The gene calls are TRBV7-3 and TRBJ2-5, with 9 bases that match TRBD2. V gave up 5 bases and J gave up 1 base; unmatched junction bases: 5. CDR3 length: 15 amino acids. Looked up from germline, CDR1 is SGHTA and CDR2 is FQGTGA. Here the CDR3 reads CASSLIAGAQETQYF. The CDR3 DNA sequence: TGTGCCAGCAGCCTAATAGCGGGAGCCCAAGAGACCCAGTACTTC.

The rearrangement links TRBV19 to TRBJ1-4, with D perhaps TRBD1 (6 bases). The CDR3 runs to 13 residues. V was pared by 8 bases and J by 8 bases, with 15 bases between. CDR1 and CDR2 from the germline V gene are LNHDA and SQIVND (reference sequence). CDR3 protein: CASHPQDSEKLFF. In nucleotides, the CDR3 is TGTGCCAGTCACCCCCAGGACAGCGAAAAACTGTTTTTT.

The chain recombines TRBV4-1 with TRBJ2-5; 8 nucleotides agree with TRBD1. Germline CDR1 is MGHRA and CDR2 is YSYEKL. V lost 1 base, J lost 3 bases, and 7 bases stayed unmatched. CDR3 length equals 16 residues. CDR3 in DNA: TGCGCCAGCAGCCAAGTCACAGGGGGGATAGAAGAGACCCAGTACTTC. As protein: CASSQVTGGIEETQYF.

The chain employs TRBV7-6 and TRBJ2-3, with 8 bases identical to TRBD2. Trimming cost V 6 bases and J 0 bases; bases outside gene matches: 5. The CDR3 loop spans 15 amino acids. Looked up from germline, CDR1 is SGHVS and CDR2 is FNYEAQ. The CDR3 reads CASSPASGSTDTQYF. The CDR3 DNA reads TGTGCCAGCAGTCCCGCTAGCGGGAGCACAGATACGCAGTATTTT.

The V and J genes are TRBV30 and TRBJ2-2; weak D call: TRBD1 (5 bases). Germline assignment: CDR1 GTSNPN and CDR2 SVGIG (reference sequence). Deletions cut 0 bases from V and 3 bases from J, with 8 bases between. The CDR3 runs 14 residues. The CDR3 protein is CAWSVDSHTGELFF. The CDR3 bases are TGTGCCTGGAGTGTCGACAGCCACACCGGGGAGCTGTTTTTT.

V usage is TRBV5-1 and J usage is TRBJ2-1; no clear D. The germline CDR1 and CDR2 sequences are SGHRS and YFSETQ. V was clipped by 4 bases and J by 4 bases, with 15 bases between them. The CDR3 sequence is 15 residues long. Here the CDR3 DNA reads TGCGCCAGCAGCCCCACCATGGCACAATACAATGAGCAGTTCTTC. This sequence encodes CASSPTMAQYNEQFF. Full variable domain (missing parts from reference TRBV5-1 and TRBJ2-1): KAGVTQTPRYLIKTRGQQVTLSCSPISGHRSVSWYQQTPGQGLQFLFEYFSETQRNKGNFPGRFSGRQFSNSRSEMNVSTLELGDSALYLCASSPTMAQYNEQFFGPGTRLTVL.

In DNA form, the CDR3 reads TGTGCCAGCAGTCCACGGACAGGGAAAGTCTACGAGCAGTACTTC. Its protein is CASSPRTGKVYEQYF. This sequence joins TRBV6-5 and TRBJ2-7, with 8 bases lining up with TRBD1. The junction had 9 bases not matched to a gene; V was cut back by 5 bases and J by 3 bases. Germline CDR1 reads MNHEY; CDR2 reads SVGAGI. The CDR3 has 15 amino acids.

For the CDR3, the DNA is TGTGCCAGCAGTTACGGCCTAGCGGTGACCTACGAGCAGTACTTC. Amino acid sequence: CASSYGLAVTYEQYF. The genes are TRBV6-5 and TRBJ2-7; TRBD2 matches at 7 bases. The CDR3 loop spans 15 amino acids. The V and J ends lost 2 bases and 2 bases, in that order; junction bases with no gene match: 6. CDR1 is MNHEY and CDR2 is SVGAGI in the germline V gene.

The chain's CDR3 is CASSFLTSGQETQYF. The CDR3 coding sequence is TGTGCCAGCAGTTTCCTGACTAGCGGCCAAGAGACCCAGTACTTC. The genes are TRBV6-2 or TRBV6-3 and TRBJ2-5; 9 bases are a match to TRBD2. The CDR3 totals 15 residues. The germline V gene encodes CDR1 MNHEY and CDR2 SVGEGT. With 4 bases clipped from V and 1 base from J, the junction kept 4 bases outside the gene matches.